One sample yielded the 27 T cell receptor beta chains listed below, sequenced in a study of T-cell reconstitution after alpha-beta-depleted transplantation in children. Preparation of the TCRbeta library involved a method that used unique molecular identifiers. TCRdb called the PCR reads again in MiXCR, with one record for every CDR3 protein. Of about 540,000 distinct CDR3 sequences listed, about 17% are singletons. This specimen consisted of PBMCs from the stem cell graft donor, obtained from the stem cell graft. The receptors were gathered from a human donor who donated a stem cell graft to a child with acute lymphoblastic leukemia.

This chain uses TRBV20-1 with TRBJ2-5; TRBD1 agrees at 8 bases. This CDR3 has 13 residues. The V gene end was trimmed by 5 bases and the J gene end by 2 bases; junction bases not matched to a gene: 4. Germline CDR1 reads DFQATT; CDR2 reads SNEGSKA (reference sequence). Here the CDR3 DNA reads TGCAGTGCTGAGCACAGGGGGCAAGAGACCCAGTACTTC. Its protein product is CSAEHRGQETQYF.

The gene calls are TRBV29-1 and TRBJ1-1, with unresolved D. V lost 0 bases and J lost 8, with 13 bases in between. Germline lookup yields CDR1 SQVTM and CDR2 ANQGSEA. CDR3 length: 13 residues. The CDR3 is CSVEDRFAEEAFF. As DNA, the CDR3 is TGCAGCGTTGAAGATCGGTTTGCGGAAGAAGCTTTCTTT.

This clonotype has a handful of counts. This chain uses TRBV28 with TRBJ2-3, with TRBD2 matching over 9 bases. The CDR3 has 15 residues. The germline V gene has CDR1 MDHEN and CDR2 SYDVKM. The V and J ends lost 7 bases and 2 bases, in that order; junction bases with no gene match: 7. DNA for the CDR3: TGTGCCAGCACCCGGACTAGCGTTTTCACAGATACGCAGTATTTT. It translates to CASTRTSVFTDTQYF.

This clonotype was detected a few times. The V gene is TRBV19, the J gene TRBJ2-5, with TRBD2 identical over 8 bases. V lost 6 bases, J lost 2 bases, and 5 bases stayed unmatched. The germline gives CDR1 LNHDA, CDR2 SQIVND (reference sequence). The CDR3 spans 14 residues. The CDR3 spells CASSPSGLQETQYF. The CDR3 nucleotides read TGTGCCAGTAGCCCTAGCGGGTTACAAGAGACCCAGTACTTC.

The chain couples TRBV27 to TRBJ2-1; weak D call: TRBD2 (6 bases). With 6 bases removed from V and 3 bases from J, the gap between germline ends came to 15 bases. This CDR3 contains 15 residues. CDR1 MNHEY and CDR2 SMNVEV come from the germline V gene (reference sequence). The CDR3 DNA follows: TGTGCCAGCAGCCGCGTCTGGGGGGTCTACAATGAGCAGTTCTTC. Amino acid sequence: CASSRVWGVYNEQFF.

This clonotype was counted a few times. The J gene is TRBJ2-7, the V gene TRBV7-9, with TRBD1 matching 11 bases. J gave up 3 bases and V 5 bases, and 9 bases lay outside the gene matches. The CDR3 runs to 16 residues. Germline V gives CDR1 SEHNR, CDR2 FQNEAQ (reference sequence). The CDR3 region is CASSPPRGTGGYEQYF. DNA of the CDR3: TGTGCCAGCAGCCCCCCACGAGGGACAGGGGGCTACGAGCAGTACTTC. Complete variable domain (other parts from reference TRBV7-9 and TRBJ2-7): DTGVSQNPRHKITKRGQNVTFRCDPISEHNRLYWYRQTLGQGPEFLTYFQNEAQLEKSRLLSDRFSAERPKGSFSTLEIQRTEQGDSAMYLCASSPPRGTGGYEQYFGPGTRLTVT.

This clonotype was seen a handful of times. The chain is built from TRBV10-1 and TRBJ2-3; TRBD1 or TRBD2 may be the D gene (5 bases each). Trimming left V 3 bases short and J 6 bases short, with 19 bases between. This CDR3 region has 16 residues. The germline CDR1 and CDR2 sequences are WNHNN and SYGVQD (reference sequence). Written as DNA, the CDR3 is TGCGCCAGCAGTGACCTCTCCGGGACGCCGGGGGATACGCAGTATTTT. It encodes CASSDLSGTPGDTQYF.

This rearrangement joins TRBV27 to TRBJ2-3; 8 nucleotides match TRBD2. The CDR3 extends over 15 amino acids. With 2 bases clipped from V and 6 bases from J, the junction kept 7 bases outside the gene matches. Per germline, CDR1 MNHEY and CDR2 SMNVEV (reference sequence). The CDR3 reads CASSLMAGGGDTQYF. CDR3 in DNA: TGTGCCAGCAGTTTAATGGCGGGAGGTGGCGATACGCAGTATTTT.

This chain connects TRBV3-1 to TRBJ2-6; perhaps TRBD1 as D (5 bases). The germline V gene encodes CDR1 LGHDT and CDR2 YNNKEL (reference sequence). The CDR3 is made up of 19 amino acids. The V gene lost 2 bases and the J gene lost 0 bases, with 17 bases spanning the gap. DNA of the CDR3: TGTGCCAGCAGCCAACCGGGCAGGGCCCCCCTCTCTGGGGCCAACGTCCTGACTTTC. This codes for CASSQPGRAPLSGANVLTF.

This clonotype has a handful of counts. The V and J genes are TRBV3-1 and TRBJ2-5, with D unresolved. CDR3 length: 12 residues. With 2 bases removed from V and 2 bases from J, the gap between germline ends came to 3 bases. Per the germline V gene, CDR1 is LGHDT and CDR2 is YNNKEL (reference sequence). The CDR3 region is CASSQLQETQYF. Here the CDR3 DNA reads TGTGCCAGCAGCCAACTGCAAGAGACCCAGTACTTC.

The sample holds a few counts of this clonotype. The chain carries TRBV5-1 and TRBJ2-1; unclear D gene. Germline V gene data show CDR1 as SGHRS and CDR2 as YFSETQ. Deletions cut 2 bases from V and 4 bases from J, with 10 bases between. CDR3 length equals 14 residues. The CDR3: CASSFTAGYNEQFF. The DNA for the CDR3 is TGCGCCAGCAGCTTTACGGCTGGATACAATGAGCAGTTCTTC.

This chain connects TRBV5-4 to TRBJ1-1, with D hard to call. V lost 0 bases to trimming and J lost 1 base, with 7 bases between them. From germline, CDR1 is SGHNT and CDR2 YYREEE (reference sequence). The CDR3 contains 14 residues. CDR3 region: CASSLEFANTEAFF. In DNA, the CDR3 is TGTGCCAGCAGCTTGGAGTTTGCGAACACTGAAGCTTTCTTT.

The CDR3 nucleotides read TGTGCCAGCAGCCCCCTAAAGGGGGCGGACACCGGGGAGCTGTTTTTT. As protein: CASSPLKGADTGELFF. The chain couples TRBV11-2 to TRBJ2-2, with TRBD1 identical over 7 bases. CDR1 and CDR2 from the germline V gene are SGHAT and FQNNGV. With 5 bases clipped from V and 3 bases from J, the junction kept 9 bases outside the gene matches. The CDR3 has 16 residues.

The V gene is TRBV5-1, the J gene TRBJ1-2; D unclear. The CDR3 contains 11 residues. Per the germline V gene, CDR1 is SGHRS and CDR2 is YFSETQ. V lost 0 bases, J lost 14 bases, and 11 bases lay in between. In DNA form, the CDR3 reads TGCGCCAGCAGCTTGGCAGGAAAGAGAACCTTC. This translates into CASSLAGKRTF.

This clonotype was observed a few times. The genes are TRBV20-1 and TRBJ1-2; D ambiguous. The CDR3 is made up of 12 amino acids. Per germline, CDR1 DFQATT and CDR2 SNEGSKA (reference sequence). V dropped 3 bases and J dropped 2 bases, with 7 bases sitting between them. CDR3 amino acids: CSASGSNYGYTF. The CDR3 DNA is TGCAGTGCTAGCGGCAGCAACTATGGCTACACCTTC.

The rearrangement links TRBV7-2 to TRBJ2-7, with D perhaps TRBD2 (5 bases). The V gene's germline CDR1 is SGHTA and CDR2 FQGNSA. Trimming cost V 1 base and J 0 bases, with 10 bases left between them. CDR3 length: 15 amino acids. The CDR3 protein is CASSLEAADSYEQYF. DNA of the CDR3: TGTGCCAGCAGCTTAGAGGCAGCGGACTCCTACGAGCAGTACTTC.

The genes are TRBV15 and TRBJ2-1; D uncertain. Germline lookup yields CDR1 LNHNV and CDR2 YYDKDF (reference sequence). V was trimmed by 3 bases and J by 0 bases, leaving 12 bases between them. This CDR3 region has 16 residues. The CDR3 loop is CATSSIAIPSYNEQFF. CDR3 coding DNA: TGTGCCACCAGCAGCATAGCCATCCCCTCCTACAATGAGCAGTTCTTC.

The J gene is TRBJ2-2, the V gene TRBV12-3 or TRBV12-4, with 11 nucleotides matching TRBD1. This CDR3 comprises 14 residues. V lost 7 bases to trimming and J lost 15 bases; unmatched junction nucleotides: 13. The chain's CDR3 is CASKRTGGEMWLFF. The CDR3 DNA reads as TGTGCCAGCAAACGGACAGGGGGCGAGATGTGGTTGTTTTTT.

This clonotype came up a few times. This chain connects TRBV4-1 to TRBJ2-7; D remains unclear. V lost 2 bases to trimming and J lost 0 bases, with 14 bases between them. Per germline, CDR1 MGHRA and CDR2 YSYEKL. This CDR3 is 16 amino acids long. CDR3 bases: TGCGCCAGCAGCCAACTCACACTGATCAGCTCCTACGAGCAGTACTTC. Encoded protein: CASSQLTLISSYEQYF.

This clonotype was counted a few times. V gene TRBV4-1 combines with J gene TRBJ2-1, with 11 positions matching TRBD2. Germline loops: CDR1 MGHRA, CDR2 YSYEKL. The V segment lost 2 bases and the J segment 5 bases; nucleotides outside the gene matches: 8. This CDR3 has 17 residues. The chain's CDR3 is CASSQFPGLADDNEQFF. The CDR3 bases are TGCGCCAGCAGCCAATTTCCGGGACTAGCGGATGACAATGAGCAGTTCTTC.

Comment on this clonotype: Its ends do not fully match the called genes, so a read error is possible. The chain is built from TRBV6-5 and TRBJ1-1, with TRBD1 matching over 9 bases. Germline V gene sequence: CDR1 MNHEY, CDR2 SVGAGI. The CDR3 contains 15 residues. CDR3 region: CASSSGQGRNTEALF. The CDR3 region has the DNA TGTGCCAGCAGTTCCGGACAGGGGCGGAACACTGAAGCTCTCTTT.

The rearrangement uses TRBV29-1 and TRBJ2-7; TRBD1 aligns across 7 bases. Germline CDR1 SQVTM, CDR2 ANQGSEA. The CDR3 has 13 residues. J lost 1 base, V lost 6 bases, and 6 bases had no gene match. CDR3 in amino acids: CSVTGTASYEQYF. CDR3 nucleotides: TGCAGCGTGACCGGGACAGCTTCCTACGAGCAGTACTTC.

The chain employs TRBV12-3 or TRBV12-4 and TRBJ1-6, with 9 nucleotides matching TRBD1. V shed 5 bases and J 7 bases; nucleotides not matched to a gene: 3. The CDR3 contains 14 residues. This CDR3 is CASSNGQGNSPLHF. The CDR3 nucleotides read TGTGCCAGCAGTAACGGACAGGGGAATTCACCCCTCCACTTT.

The V gene is TRBV15, the J gene TRBJ2-5, with D possibly matching TRBD2 (6 bases). The V and J ends lost 0 bases and 4 bases respectively, with 9 bases between them. This CDR3 contains 14 residues. Germline V gives CDR1 LNHNV, CDR2 YYDKDF (reference sequence). CDR3: CATSRDPGGETQYF. The CDR3 DNA follows: TGTGCCACCAGCAGAGATCCCGGGGGAGAGACCCAGTACTTC.

The rearrangement joins TRBV30 to TRBJ1-3; TRBD1 might be the D (5 bases). The V gene's germline CDR1 is GTSNPN and CDR2 SVGIG (reference sequence). The CDR3 is 13 amino acids. Trimming cost V 3 bases and J 9 bases, with 15 bases left between them. CDR3 nucleotides: TGTGCCTGGAGCAGGTCATCGGGGGGCACCATATATTTT. Translating it yields CAWSRSSGGTIYF.

At least ten counts were recorded for this clonotype. The chain has TRBV5-6 and TRBJ2-3; 12 nucleotides agree with TRBD2. The CDR3 spans 16 residues. The J segment lost 2 bases and the V segment lost 2 bases, leaving 3 bases of the junction unmatched. Germline V gene lookup returns CDR1 SGHDT and CDR2 YYEEEE. In DNA form, the CDR3 reads TGTGCCAGCAGCTTCTGGACTAGCGGGGTCACAGATACGCAGTATTTT. Its protein is CASSFWTSGVTDTQYF.

This clonotype was counted a few times. The rearrangement uses TRBV11-2 and TRBJ2-5; 13 bases fit TRBD2. The V segment lost 3 bases and the J segment 5 bases; nucleotides outside the gene matches: 9. Germline loops: CDR1 SGHAT, CDR2 FQNNGV. This CDR3 comprises 17 residues. CDR3: CASSLTLAGGSGETQYF. The CDR3 region has the DNA TGTGCCAGCAGCTTGACACTAGCGGGAGGGTCGGGTGAGACCCAGTACTTC.